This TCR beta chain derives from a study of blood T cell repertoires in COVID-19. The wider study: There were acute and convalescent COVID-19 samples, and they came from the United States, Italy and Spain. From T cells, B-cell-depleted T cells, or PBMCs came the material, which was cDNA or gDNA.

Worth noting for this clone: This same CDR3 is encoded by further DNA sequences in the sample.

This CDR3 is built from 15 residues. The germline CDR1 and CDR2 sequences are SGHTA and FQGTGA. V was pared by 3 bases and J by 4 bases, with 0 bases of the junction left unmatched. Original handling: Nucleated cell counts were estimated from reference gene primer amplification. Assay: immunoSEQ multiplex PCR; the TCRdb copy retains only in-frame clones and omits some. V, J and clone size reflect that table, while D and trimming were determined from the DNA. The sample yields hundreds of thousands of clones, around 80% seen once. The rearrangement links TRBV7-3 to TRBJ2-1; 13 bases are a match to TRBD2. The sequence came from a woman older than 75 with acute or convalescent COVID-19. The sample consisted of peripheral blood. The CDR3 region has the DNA TGTGCCAGCAGCTTGACTAGCGGGGGGTACAATGAGCAGTTCTTC. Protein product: CASSLTSGGYNEQFF.